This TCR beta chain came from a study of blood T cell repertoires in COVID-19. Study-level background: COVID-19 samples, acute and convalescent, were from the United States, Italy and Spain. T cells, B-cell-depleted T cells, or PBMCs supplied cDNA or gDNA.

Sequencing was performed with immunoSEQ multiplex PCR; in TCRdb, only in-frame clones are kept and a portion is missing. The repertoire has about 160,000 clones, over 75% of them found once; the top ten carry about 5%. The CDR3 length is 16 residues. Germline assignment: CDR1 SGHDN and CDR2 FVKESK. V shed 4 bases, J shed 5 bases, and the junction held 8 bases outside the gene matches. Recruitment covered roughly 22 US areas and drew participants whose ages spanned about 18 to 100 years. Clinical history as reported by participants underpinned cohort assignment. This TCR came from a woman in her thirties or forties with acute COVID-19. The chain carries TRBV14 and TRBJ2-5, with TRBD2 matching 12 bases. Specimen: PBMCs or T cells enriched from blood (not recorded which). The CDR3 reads CASSLTTSGSRETQYF. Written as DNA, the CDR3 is TGTGCCAGCAGCCTAACGACTAGCGGGAGTCGGGAGACCCAGTACTTC.